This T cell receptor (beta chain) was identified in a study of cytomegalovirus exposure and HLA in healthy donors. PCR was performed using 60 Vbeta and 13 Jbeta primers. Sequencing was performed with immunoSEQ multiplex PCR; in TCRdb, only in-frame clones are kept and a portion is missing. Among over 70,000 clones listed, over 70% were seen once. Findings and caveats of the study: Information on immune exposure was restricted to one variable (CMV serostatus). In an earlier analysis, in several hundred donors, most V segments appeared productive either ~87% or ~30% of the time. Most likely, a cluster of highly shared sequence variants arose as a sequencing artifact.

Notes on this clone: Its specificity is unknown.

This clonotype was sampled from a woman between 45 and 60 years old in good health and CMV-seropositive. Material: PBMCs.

CDR3 residues: CASSQDVSSGNTIYF. The CDR3 DNA is TGCGCCAGCAGCCAAGATGTCAGCTCTGGAAACACCATATATTTT. V usage is TRBV4-1 and J usage is TRBJ1-3; the D is unclear. The CDR3 runs to 15 residues. Trimming took 0 bases from V and 0 from J, leaving 6 bases between them. Germline CDR1 reads MGHRA; CDR2 reads YSYEKL.